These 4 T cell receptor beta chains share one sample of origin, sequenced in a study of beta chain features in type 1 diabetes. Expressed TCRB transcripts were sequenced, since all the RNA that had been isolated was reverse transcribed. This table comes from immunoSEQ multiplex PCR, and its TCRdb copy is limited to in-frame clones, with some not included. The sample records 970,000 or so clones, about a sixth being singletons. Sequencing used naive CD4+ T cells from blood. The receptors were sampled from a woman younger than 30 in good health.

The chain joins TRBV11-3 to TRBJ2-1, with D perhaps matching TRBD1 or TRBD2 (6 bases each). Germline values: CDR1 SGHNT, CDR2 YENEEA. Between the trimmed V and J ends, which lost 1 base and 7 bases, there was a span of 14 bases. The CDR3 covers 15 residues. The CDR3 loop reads CASSLAGGRGNEQFF. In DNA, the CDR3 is TGTGCCAGCAGCTTAGCTGGGGGGCGAGGAAATGAGCAGTTCTTC.

The CDR3 spells CASSMRETQYF. Here the CDR3 DNA reads TGCGCCAGCTCTATGAGGGAGACCCAGTACTTC. The rearrangement uses TRBV5-1 and TRBJ2-5, with D unresolved. Trimming left V 7 bases short and J 5 bases short, with 9 bases between. The germline CDR1 and CDR2 sequences are SGHRS and YFSETQ. The CDR3 is made up of 11 amino acids.

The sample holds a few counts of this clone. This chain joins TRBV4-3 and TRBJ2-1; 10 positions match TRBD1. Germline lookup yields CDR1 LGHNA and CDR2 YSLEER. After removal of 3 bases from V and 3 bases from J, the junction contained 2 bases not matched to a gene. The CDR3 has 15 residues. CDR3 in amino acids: CASSQTGGLYNEQFF. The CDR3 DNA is TGCGCCAGCAGCCAGACAGGGGGCCTCTACAATGAGCAGTTCTTC.

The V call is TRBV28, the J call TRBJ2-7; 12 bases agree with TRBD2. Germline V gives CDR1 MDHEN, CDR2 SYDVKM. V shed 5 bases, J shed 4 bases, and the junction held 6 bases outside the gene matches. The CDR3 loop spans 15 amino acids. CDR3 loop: CASSVGLAGMYEQYF. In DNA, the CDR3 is TGTGCCAGCAGTGTGGGACTAGCGGGTATGTACGAGCAGTACTTC.